Sequencing of this TCR beta chain was carried out in a study of shared clonotypes between healthy human individuals (TCRdb year 2020). Looking at the study overall: The cohort included three men and a couple of women between 18 and 49 years of age. To estimate repertoire size and how much clonotypes are shared between individuals, the study performed deep sequencing of blood TCR repertoires from roughly five healthy adults. Different laboratories and diverse techniques were used to prepare libraries and sequence TCR repertoires, to increase sequencing depth and limit assay-specific biases. Each donor's leukapheresis produced roughly between about 0.9 and 9.5 billion PBMCs. For each donor, three plates each were used for CD4 naive and CD4 memory, two plates were used for CD8 naive, and one plate was used for CD8 memory. The investigation overall reported the following: Sampling was restricted to blood, and TCR repertoires in tissues likely differ from the TCR repertoires found in blood. Pairwise subsampling indicated that sequencing depth was expected to affect the degree of clonotype sharing among donors. Higher generation probabilities were observed for clonotypes shared by all four sorted-subset donors than for non-shared clonotypes. Rarefaction of sorted-subset datasets indicated incomplete sequencing despite the large sequencing depth. Because the study included a small number of donors, the genetic and exposure-history diversity represented was limited. Estimated clonotype richness was generally larger for naive than for memory subsets. When a handful of donors were compared, the shared fraction of clonotypes was approximately 5% for naive CD4, about 4% for naive CD8, about 2.5% for memory CD4, and roughly 0.4% for memory CD8.

The donors were healthy, HIV-negative adults with no recently reported acute infections or vaccinations. Only Caucasian adults living in Nashville, Tennessee, USA were represented among the donors. CD4+ T cells were enriched through magnetic negative selection, after which naive cells were positively selected on CD45RA and the remaining negative fraction served as the memory subset. After blood collection by leukapheresis, PBMCs were isolated using Ficoll-Histopaque density gradient centrifugation and then cryopreserved in the vapor phase of liquid nitrogen. Analytical flow cytometry was used to check the purity and quantity of every magnetically sorted T cell population. Genomic DNA was isolated from each sorted fraction and quantified by UV absorbance on a Nanodrop 2000c. The CDR3 measures 17 amino acids from cysteine to phenylalanine. The entry retains the CDR3 DNA only, 51 bases that are in frame from base 1. At the junction V is shortened by 1 base and J by 5 bases, with 19 bases in between. CDR1 and CDR2 are drawn from the germline V gene: MGHDK, SYGVNS.

In the case of this clone: The antigen this receptor binds is unknown. It has no much larger one-base neighbor in the sample; base qualities were not kept.

TCR CDR3 regions were amplified from genomic DNA by multiplex PCR using the deep immunoSEQ assay. For each cell subset, the extracted genomic DNA was distributed evenly across all wells of several immunoSEQ 96-well plates, and each plate served as one replicate. For sorted subsets, roughly 200 ng of genomic DNA, equivalent to 25,000 to 35,000 T cell genomes, went into each replicate PCR. The purified libraries were quantified using a Qubit 3.0 fluorometer, sized with a Bioanalyzer 2100, and then quantified again using the KAPA Library Quantification kit. Each immunoSEQ 96-well plate was sequenced on its own single-read 150-cycle Illumina NextSeq 550 flow cell. The study's own analysis went as follows. Because the immunoSEQ output included only junctional sequences and no quality scores, the filtering could not be the same as the filtering used for full-length reads. To assign V/J genes and CDR3, sequences were annotated against IMGT germline references using PyIR, a Python wrapper for IgBLAST v1.9. Reads were removed for weak V/J assignments (E-value above 1e-6), missing CDR3, stop codons, out-of-frame junctions, or ambiguous translated residues. V3J clonotypes were defined as sequences sharing the same inferred V gene, J gene, and CDR3 amino acid sequence. Percentage overlap between repertoires was calculated by dividing the number of shared unique clonotypes by the size of the smaller repertoire. Repertoire richness was assessed with RTK rarefaction, the Chao1 estimator, and Recon v2.1 estimates of unobserved clonotypes. Generation probabilities were computed with OLGA for all TCRbeta clonotypes obtained by the gDNA method from a handful of donors. Entries here come from immuneACCESS through TCRdb and include only in-frame sequences with V and J called. Some clones fail to appear in such tables; in the studies checked, an unresolved V gene covers under half of the shortfall, and the cause of the remainder is unknown. V and J calls and clone size follow that table, whereas D and trimming were derived from the DNA. In this sample the table shows some 500,000 clones, less than 96% of which occur a single time. 0.055% to 0.075% of the sample comes from the top ten.

This TCR was sampled from a woman between 25 and 40 years old in good health. In this chain, TRBV25-1 is recombined with TRBJ2-3; TRBD2 is a possible D gene, resting on 6 matching bases. The source material was naive CD4+ T cells sorted from blood. What this sample's cell subset or site label stands for: CD45RA+ positively selected. The CDR3 protein sequence reads: CASSESGGRPTGDTQYF. The DNA sequence follows: TGTGCCAGCAGTGAATCTGGGGGGAGGCCTACCGGAGATACGCAGTATTTT.